The clone carrying this TCR beta chain was counted between two and nine times. Other DNA sequences in this specimen translate into the identical CDR3. These data originate in a study of shared clonotypes between healthy human individuals. Study in general: The cohort comprised a couple of women and a few men. Their ages spanned 18 to 49 years. A donor's plate count was three for CD4 naive and three for CD4 memory; CD8 naive had two and CD8 memory one.

Per germline, CDR1 SQVTM and CDR2 ANQGSEA. The CDR3 extends over 12 amino acids. V shed 6 bases and J shed 5 bases, with 11 bases lying between them. The repertoire was sequenced with immunoSEQ multiplex PCR; TCRdb's copy has only in-frame clones and lacks some. The table lists around 700,000 clones, 55% to 85% of them singletons. This rearrangement joins TRBV29-1 to TRBJ1-5, with D perhaps TRBD1 (5 bases). The sequence came from a woman aged 30 to 39 in good health. Sequencing was done on a sample of memory CD4+ T cells sorted from blood. As for subset: CD45RA-negative fraction. CDR3 residues: CSVGGEDQPQHF. The DNA for the CDR3 is TGCAGCGTGGGGGGGGAGGATCAGCCCCAGCATTTT.